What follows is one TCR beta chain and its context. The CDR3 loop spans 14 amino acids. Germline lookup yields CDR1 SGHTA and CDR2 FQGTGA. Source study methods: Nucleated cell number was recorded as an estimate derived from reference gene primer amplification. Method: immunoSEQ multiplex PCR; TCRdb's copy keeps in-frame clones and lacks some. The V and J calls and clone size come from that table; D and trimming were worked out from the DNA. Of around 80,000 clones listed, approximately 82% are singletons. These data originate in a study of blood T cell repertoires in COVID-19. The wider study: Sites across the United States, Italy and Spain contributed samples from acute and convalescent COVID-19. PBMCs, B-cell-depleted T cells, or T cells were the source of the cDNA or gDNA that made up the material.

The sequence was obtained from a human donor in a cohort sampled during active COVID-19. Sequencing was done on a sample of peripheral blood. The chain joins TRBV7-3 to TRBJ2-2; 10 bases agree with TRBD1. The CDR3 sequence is CATRDRGNTGELFF. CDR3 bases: TGTGCGACGCGGGACAGGGGCAACACCGGGGAGCTGTTTTTT.